This TCR beta chain was recorded in a study of T cell responses to AZD1222 COVID-19 vaccine. A note on this clone: Its antigen is not identified.

TCRdb's copy holds only in-frame clones and misses some; the assay was immunoSEQ multiplex PCR. The table has over 120,000 clones, 88% seen once. Trimming removed 3 bases at V and 2 bases at J, with 8 bases between. Germline lookup yields CDR1 MNHEY and CDR2 SMNVEV (reference sequence). The CDR3 sequence is 13 residues long. Study-wide results and limits: Within unmutated variant regions lay the reported targets of nearly half of spike-specific TCRs. Spike-specific TCRs gained breadth and depth after people received two AZD1222 doses. The sample set comprised mostly white British donors with more females, and clonal diversity was possibly underestimated. Vaccine-associated CD4 TCRs ranged over spike, dominating at 160-218 and 743-854.

The sample here was peripheral blood, taken 28 days after the second dose of the MenACWY control vaccine. The chain combines TRBV27 with TRBJ2-7, with D uncertain. The receptor was isolated from an adult who received the MenACWY meningococcal vaccine as a control. The CDR3 sequence is CASSLANTYEQYF. CDR3 nucleotide sequence: TGTGCCAGCAGTTTGGCGAATACCTACGAGCAGTACTTC.